The rows below give T cell receptor beta chains drawn from one sample of a study of human T cells and chemical hapten exposure. MiXCR, applied by TCRdb to the RACE reads, yields one record per CDR3 protein. The data show 130,000 or so distinct CDR3 sequences, roughly 9% seen once. The sequencing input was whole blood. The receptors were sampled from a male donor in good health. Some clones in this sample may be carry-over from other donors' samples. Both conserved end residues are trimmed from each CDR3. D genes are given only for firm matches. The size of a clone is reported for some rows only, either as once, few or many, or as a class for expanded clones.

v_call: TRBV7-3
clone_size: many
d_call: TRBD1
j_call: TRBJ2-1
cdr3_aa: ASSPGTGNYNEQF

v_call: TRBV19
clone_size: many
d_call: -
j_call: TRBJ1-2
cdr3_aa: ASSPGDGYT

v_call: TRBV27
clone_size: many
d_call: TRBD1
j_call: TRBJ2-1
cdr3_aa: ASSFTGVLEQF

v_call: TRBV20-1
clone_size: many
d_call: TRBD1
j_call: TRBJ2-5
cdr3_aa: SASPGTGGGGTQY

v_call: TRBV5-4
clone_size: -
d_call: -
j_call: TRBJ2-5
cdr3_aa: ASRLGETQY

v_call: TRBV7-8
clone_size: few
d_call: -
j_call: TRBJ2-5
cdr3_aa: ASSGDGQETQY

v_call: TRBV20-1
clone_size: many
d_call: -
j_call: TRBJ1-1
cdr3_aa: SAARGPPEAF

v_call: TRBV18
clone_size: -
d_call: TRBD2
j_call: TRBJ2-3
cdr3_aa: ASSPRPSGRSTDTQY

v_call: TRBV19
clone_size: few
d_call: -
j_call: TRBJ2-1
cdr3_aa: ASSMGNNNEQF

v_call: TRBV7-9
clone_size: many
d_call: -
j_call: TRBJ2-3
cdr3_aa: ASSLDTPDTQY

v_call: TRBV7-6
clone_size: -
d_call: TRBD1
j_call: TRBJ2-7
cdr3_aa: ASSPRGRGYEQY

v_call: TRBV7-7
clone_size: -
d_call: TRBD1
j_call: TRBJ2-1
cdr3_aa: ASSLPRDRYNEQF

v_call: TRBV29-1
clone_size: -
d_call: -
j_call: TRBJ2-1
cdr3_aa: SVGYRGTAGTEQF

v_call: TRBV7-9
clone_size: few
d_call: TRBD2
j_call: TRBJ2-1
cdr3_aa: ASSLESSGGSSYNEQF

v_call: TRBV7-9
clone_size: -
d_call: -
j_call: TRBJ1-1
cdr3_aa: ASSRLGPGPNTEAF